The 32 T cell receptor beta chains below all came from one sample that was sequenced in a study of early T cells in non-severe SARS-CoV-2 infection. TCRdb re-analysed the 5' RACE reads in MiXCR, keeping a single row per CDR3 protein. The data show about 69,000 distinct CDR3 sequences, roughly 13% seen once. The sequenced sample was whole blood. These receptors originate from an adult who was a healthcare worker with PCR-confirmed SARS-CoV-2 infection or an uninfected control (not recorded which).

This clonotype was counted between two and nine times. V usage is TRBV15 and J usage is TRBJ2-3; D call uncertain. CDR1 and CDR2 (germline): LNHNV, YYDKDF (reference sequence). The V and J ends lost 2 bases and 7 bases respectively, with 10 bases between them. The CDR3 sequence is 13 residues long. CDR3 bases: TGTGCCACCAGCAGACGTACCCTCAATACGCAGTATTTT. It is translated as CATSRRTLNTQYF.

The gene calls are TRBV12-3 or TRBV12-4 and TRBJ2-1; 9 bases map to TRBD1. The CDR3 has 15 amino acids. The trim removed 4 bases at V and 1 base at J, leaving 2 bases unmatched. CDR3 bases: TGTGCCAGCAGTTCCGGGACAGGGTCCTACAATGAGCAGTTCTTC. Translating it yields CASSSGTGSYNEQFF.

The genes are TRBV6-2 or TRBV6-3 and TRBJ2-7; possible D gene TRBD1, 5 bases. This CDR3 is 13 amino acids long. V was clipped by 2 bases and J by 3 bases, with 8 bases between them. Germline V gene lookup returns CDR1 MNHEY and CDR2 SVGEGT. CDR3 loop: CASSYLQVYEQYF. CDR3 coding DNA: TGTGCCAGCAGTTACCTACAGGTCTACGAGCAGTACTTC.

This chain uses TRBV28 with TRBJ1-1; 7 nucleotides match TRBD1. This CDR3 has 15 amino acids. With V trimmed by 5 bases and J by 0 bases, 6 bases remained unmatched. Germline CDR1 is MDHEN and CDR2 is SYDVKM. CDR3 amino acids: CASSRETGMNTEAFF. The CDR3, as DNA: TGTGCCAGCAGTCGGGAGACAGGGATGAACACTGAAGCTTTCTTT.

CDR3 region: CASRPTGRAYYEQYF. The CDR3, as DNA: TGTGCCAGCAGGCCTACGGGACGTGCTTACTACGAGCAGTACTTC. This chain uses TRBV6-6 with TRBJ2-7; D tentatively fits TRBD1 or TRBD2 (5 bases each). Germline CDR1 MNHNY, CDR2 SVGAGI (reference sequence). This CDR3 contains 15 residues. V dropped 6 bases and J dropped 3 bases, with 18 bases sitting between them.

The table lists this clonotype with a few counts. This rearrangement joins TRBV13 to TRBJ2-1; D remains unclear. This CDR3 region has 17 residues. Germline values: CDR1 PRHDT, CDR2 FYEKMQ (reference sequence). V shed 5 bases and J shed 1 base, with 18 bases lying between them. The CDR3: CASSPKRGSPSYNEQFF. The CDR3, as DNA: TGTGCCAGCAGCCCCAAACGCGGCTCTCCGTCCTACAATGAGCAGTTCTTC.

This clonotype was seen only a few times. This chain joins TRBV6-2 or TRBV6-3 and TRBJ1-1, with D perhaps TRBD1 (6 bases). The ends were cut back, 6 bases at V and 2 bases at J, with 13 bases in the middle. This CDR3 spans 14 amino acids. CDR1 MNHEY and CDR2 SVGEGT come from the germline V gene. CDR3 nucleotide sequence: TGTGCCAGCAGCCTGGACAGATTCAACACTGAAGCTTTCTTT. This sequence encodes CASSLDRFNTEAFF.

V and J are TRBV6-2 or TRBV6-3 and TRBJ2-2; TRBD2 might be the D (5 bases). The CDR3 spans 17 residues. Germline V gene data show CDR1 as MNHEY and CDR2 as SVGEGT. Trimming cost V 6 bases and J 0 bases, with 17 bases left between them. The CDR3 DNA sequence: TGTGCCAGCAGCCGGGTGGCAGCCGGGGCGAACACCGGGGAGCTGTTTTTT. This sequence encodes CASSRVAAGANTGELFF.

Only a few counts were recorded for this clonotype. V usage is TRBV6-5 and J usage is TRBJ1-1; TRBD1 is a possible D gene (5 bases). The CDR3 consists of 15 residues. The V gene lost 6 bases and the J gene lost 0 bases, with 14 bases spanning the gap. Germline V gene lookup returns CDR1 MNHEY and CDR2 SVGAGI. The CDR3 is CASRQDTKLNTEAFF. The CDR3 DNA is TGTGCCAGCAGACAGGACACGAAATTGAACACTGAAGCTTTCTTT.

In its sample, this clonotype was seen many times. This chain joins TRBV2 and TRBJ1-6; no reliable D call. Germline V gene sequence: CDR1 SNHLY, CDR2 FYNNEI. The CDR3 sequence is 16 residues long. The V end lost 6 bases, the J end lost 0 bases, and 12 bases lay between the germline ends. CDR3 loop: CASRRPASSYNSPLHF. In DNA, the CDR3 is TGTGCCAGCAGACGGCCCGCTAGCTCCTATAATTCACCCCTCCACTTT.

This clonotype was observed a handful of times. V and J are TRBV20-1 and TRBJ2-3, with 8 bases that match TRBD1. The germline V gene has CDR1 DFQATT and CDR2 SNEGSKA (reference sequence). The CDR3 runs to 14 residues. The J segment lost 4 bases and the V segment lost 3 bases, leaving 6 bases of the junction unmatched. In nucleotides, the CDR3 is TGCAGTGCTAGGCAGGGGGCGGCGGCAGATACGCAGTATTTT. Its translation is CSARQGAAADTQYF.

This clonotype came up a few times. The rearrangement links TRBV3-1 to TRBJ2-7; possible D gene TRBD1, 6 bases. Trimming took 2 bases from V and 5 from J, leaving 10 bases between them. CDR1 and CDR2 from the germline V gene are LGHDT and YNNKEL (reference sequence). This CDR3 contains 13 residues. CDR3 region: CASSQRGTHEQYF. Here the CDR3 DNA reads TGTGCCAGCAGCCAAAGGGGGACCCACGAGCAGTACTTC.

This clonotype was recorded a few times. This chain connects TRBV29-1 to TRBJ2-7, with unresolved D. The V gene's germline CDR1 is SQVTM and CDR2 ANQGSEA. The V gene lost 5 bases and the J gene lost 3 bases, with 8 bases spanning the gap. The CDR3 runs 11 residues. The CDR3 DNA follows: TGCAGCGTTTCCAACCTCTACGAGCAGTACTTC. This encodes CSVSNLYEQYF.

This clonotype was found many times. The chain's CDR3 is CASSLSAYNEQFF. The CDR3 DNA is TGTGCCAGCAGCTTGTCAGCTTACAATGAGCAGTTCTTC. The chain uses TRBV7-2 and TRBJ2-1, with no clear D. Trimming cost V 3 bases and J 4 bases, with 7 bases left between them. Germline assignment: CDR1 SGHTA and CDR2 FQGNSA. CDR3 length: 13 residues.

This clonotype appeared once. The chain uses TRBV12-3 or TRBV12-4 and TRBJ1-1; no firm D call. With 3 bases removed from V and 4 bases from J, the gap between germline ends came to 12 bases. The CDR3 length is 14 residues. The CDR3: CASSFSRGITEAFF. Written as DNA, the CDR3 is TGTGCCAGCAGTTTTTCGCGAGGGATCACTGAAGCTTTCTTT.

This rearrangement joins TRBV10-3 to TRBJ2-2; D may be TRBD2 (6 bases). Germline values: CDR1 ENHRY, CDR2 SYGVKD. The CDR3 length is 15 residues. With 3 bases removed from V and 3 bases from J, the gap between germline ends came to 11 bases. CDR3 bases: TGTGCCATCAGTGACGGGGACTTCCACACCGGGGAGCTGTTTTTT. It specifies CAISDGDFHTGELFF.

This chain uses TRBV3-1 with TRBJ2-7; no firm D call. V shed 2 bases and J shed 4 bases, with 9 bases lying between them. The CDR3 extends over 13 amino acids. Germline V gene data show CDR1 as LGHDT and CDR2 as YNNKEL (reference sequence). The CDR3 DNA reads TGTGCCAGCAGCCAATACTTGGGATACGAGCAGTACTTC. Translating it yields CASSQYLGYEQYF.

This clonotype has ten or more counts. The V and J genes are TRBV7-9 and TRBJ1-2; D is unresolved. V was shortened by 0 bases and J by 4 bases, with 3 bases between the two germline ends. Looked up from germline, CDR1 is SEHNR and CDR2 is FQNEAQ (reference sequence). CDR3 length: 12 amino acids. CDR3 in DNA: TGTGCCAGCAGCTTAGCGCTCTATGGCTACACCTTC. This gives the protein CASSLALYGYTF.

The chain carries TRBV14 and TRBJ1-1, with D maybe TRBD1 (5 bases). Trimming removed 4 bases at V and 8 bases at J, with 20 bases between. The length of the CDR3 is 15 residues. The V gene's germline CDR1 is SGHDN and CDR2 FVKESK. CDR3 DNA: TGTGCCAGCAGCCTGTATGGGCAGGGTGGCAACGAAGCTTTCTTT. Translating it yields CASSLYGQGGNEAFF.

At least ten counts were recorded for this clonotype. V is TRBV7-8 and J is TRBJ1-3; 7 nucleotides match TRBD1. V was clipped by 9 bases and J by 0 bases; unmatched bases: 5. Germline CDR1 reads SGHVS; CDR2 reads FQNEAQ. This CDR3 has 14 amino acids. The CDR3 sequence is CASTAGGSGNTIYF. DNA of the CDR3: TGTGCCAGTACGGCAGGGGGCTCTGGAAACACCATATATTTT.

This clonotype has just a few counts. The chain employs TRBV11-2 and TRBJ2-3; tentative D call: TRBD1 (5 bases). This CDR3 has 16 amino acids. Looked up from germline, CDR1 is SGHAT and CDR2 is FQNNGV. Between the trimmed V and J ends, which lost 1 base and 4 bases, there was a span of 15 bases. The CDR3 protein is CASSLGAWGRADTQYF. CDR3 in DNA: TGTGCCAGCAGCTTAGGGGCGTGGGGCCGGGCAGATACGCAGTATTTT.

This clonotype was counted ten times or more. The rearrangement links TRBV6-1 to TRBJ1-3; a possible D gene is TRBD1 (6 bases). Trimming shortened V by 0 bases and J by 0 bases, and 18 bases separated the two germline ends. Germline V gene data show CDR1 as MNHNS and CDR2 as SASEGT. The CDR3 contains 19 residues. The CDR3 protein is CASSEAGGRGFTSGNTIYF. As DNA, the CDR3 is TGTGCCAGCAGTGAAGCGGGAGGGAGGGGGTTCACCTCTGGAAACACCATATATTTT.

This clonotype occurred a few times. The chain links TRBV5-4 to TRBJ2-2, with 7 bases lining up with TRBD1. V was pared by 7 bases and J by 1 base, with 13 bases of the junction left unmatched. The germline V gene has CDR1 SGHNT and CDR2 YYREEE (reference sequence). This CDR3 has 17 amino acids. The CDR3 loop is CASGDPGRQGNTGELFF. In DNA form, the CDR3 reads TGTGCCAGCGGGGATCCGGGGAGACAGGGGAACACCGGGGAGCTGTTTTTT. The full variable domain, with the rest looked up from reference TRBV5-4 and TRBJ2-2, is ETGVTQSPTHLIKTRGQQVTLRCSSQSGHNTVSWYQQALGQGPQFIFQYYREEENGRGNFPPRFSGLQFPNYSSELNVNALELDDSALYLCASGDPGRQGNTGELFFGEGSRLTVL.

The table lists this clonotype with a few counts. Here the CDR3 reads CASSLVQPNTEAFF. Here the CDR3 DNA reads TGCGCCAGCAGCTTGGTACAGCCGAACACTGAAGCTTTCTTT. The chain links TRBV5-1 to TRBJ1-1; D not resolved. V dropped 0 bases and J dropped 1 base, with 7 bases sitting between them. The CDR3 consists of 14 residues. The germline gives CDR1 SGHRS, CDR2 YFSETQ.

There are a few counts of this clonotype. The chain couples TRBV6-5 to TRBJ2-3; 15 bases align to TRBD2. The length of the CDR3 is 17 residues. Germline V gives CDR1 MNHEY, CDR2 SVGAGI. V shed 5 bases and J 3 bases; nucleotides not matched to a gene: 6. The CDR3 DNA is TGTGCCAGCAGTAAAAGGACTAGCGGGGGGGCGACAGATACGCAGTATTTT. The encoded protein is CASSKRTSGGATDTQYF.

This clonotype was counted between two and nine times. The CDR3 nucleotides read TGTGCCAGCAGTTTAACGAGGGTAAAGAACACTGAAGCTTTCTTT. It codes for CASSLTRVKNTEAFF. The chain combines TRBV12-3 or TRBV12-4 with TRBJ1-1; D is undetermined. Deletions cut 2 bases from V and 1 base from J, with 11 bases between. The CDR3 sequence is 15 residues long.

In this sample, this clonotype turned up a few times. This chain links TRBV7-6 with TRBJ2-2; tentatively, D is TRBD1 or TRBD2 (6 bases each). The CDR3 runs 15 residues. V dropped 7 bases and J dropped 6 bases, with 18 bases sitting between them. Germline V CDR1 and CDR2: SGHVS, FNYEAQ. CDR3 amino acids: CASTEGGDGPGELFF. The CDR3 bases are TGTGCCAGCACGGAGGGGGGCGACGGTCCCGGGGAGCTGTTTTTT.

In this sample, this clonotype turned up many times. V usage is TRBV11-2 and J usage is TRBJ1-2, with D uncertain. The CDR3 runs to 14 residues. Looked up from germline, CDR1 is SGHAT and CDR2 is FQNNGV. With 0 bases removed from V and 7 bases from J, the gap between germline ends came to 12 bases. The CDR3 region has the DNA TGTGCCAGCAGCTTAGAAAGTATAGGATCTGGCTACACCTTC. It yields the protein CASSLESIGSGYTF.

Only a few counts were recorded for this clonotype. For the CDR3, the DNA is TGTGCCATCAGCCGACTAGCGGAATCCTTTGAGCAGTTCTTC. Its translation: CAISRLAESFEQFF. The chain employs TRBV10-3 and TRBJ2-1; the match to TRBD2 covers 9 bases. V was clipped by 6 bases and J by 9 bases; unmatched bases: 9. Germline lookup yields CDR1 ENHRY and CDR2 SYGVKD. This CDR3 comprises 14 residues.

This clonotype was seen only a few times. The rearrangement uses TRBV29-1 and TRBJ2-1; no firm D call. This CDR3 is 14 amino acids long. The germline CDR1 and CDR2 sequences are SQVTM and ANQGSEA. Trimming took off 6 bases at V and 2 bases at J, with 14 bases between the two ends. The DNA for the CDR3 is TGCAGCGTCGACCGGAGCTGGGCCTACAATGAGCAGTTCTTC. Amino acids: CSVDRSWAYNEQFF.

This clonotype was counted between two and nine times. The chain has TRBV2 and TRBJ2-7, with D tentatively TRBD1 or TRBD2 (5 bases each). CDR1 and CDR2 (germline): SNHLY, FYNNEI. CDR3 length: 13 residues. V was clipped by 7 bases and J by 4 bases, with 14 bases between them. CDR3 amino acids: CASKGTQWYEQYF. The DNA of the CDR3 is TGTGCCAGCAAAGGGACGCAGTGGTACGAGCAGTACTTC.

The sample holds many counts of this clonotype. The CDR3 sequence is CSASRTGVSGGYTF. The DNA of the CDR3 is TGCAGTGCTAGCAGGACAGGGGTCAGCGGAGGCTACACCTTC. The J gene is TRBJ1-2, the V gene TRBV20-1; 9 bases line up with TRBD1. V trimming: 3 bases; J trimming: 8 bases; junction bases outside the gene matches: 10. This CDR3 is built from 14 residues. The germline V gene has CDR1 DFQATT and CDR2 SNEGSKA (reference sequence).